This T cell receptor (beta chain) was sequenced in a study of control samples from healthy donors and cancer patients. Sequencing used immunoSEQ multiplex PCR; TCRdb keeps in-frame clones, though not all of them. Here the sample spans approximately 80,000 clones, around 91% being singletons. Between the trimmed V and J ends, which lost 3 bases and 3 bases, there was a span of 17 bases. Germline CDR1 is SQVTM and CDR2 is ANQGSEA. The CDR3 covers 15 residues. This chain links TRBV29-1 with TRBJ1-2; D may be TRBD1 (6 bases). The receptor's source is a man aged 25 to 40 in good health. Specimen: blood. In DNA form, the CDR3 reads TGCAGCGTTGATAAGGGGGTATCAGGGTACTATGGCTACACCTTC. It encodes CSVDKGVSGYYGYTF.